This is a list of T cell receptor beta chains from one sample in a study of regulatory T cells in long-lasting Graves disease. TCRdb called the multiplex PCR reads again in MiXCR, with one record for every CDR3 protein. The data contain 400,000 to 600,000 distinct CDR3 sequences, approximately 21% of them singletons. This specimen consisted of peripheral blood mononuclear cells (PBMCs), obtained when the disease was refractory, from a patient treated with antithyroid drugs. These receptors all stem from a female donor with Graves disease. Both conserved end residues are part of each CDR3. D genes are given only for firm matches. Size is omitted from some rows. Given values are once, few, many or a class for expanded clones.

clone size,V gene,J gene,D gene,CDR3 protein,CDR3 DNA
-,TRBV29-1,TRBJ2-7,TRBD2,CSVEVAGTGGYEQYF,TGCAGCGTTGAAGTGGCCGGGACGGGGGGCTACGAGCAGTACTTC
many,TRBV10-3,TRBJ1-5,-,CAISEHDGPNQPQHF,TGTGCCATCAGTGAACATGATGGCCCCAATCAGCCCCAGCATTTT
-,TRBV30,TRBJ1-1,TRBD1,CAWREDRGTIMNTEAFF,TGTGCCTGGAGGGAAGACAGGGGGACCATCATGAACACTGAAGCTTTCTTT
many,TRBV27,TRBJ2-7,-,CASSLMGASYEQYF,TGTGCCAGCAGTTTAATGGGGGCCTCCTACGAGCAGTACTTC
few,TRBV5-1,TRBJ2-7,TRBD2,CASSPGLAGPGEEQYF,TGCGCCAGCAGCCCAGGACTAGCGGGGCCCGGAGAGGAGCAGTACTTC
-,TRBV4-1,TRBJ2-5,TRBD2,CASSQVGAGGNQETQYF,TGCGCCAGCAGCCAAGTCGGGGCGGGGGGGAACCAAGAGACCCAGTACTTC
-,TRBV29-1,TRBJ1-2,-,CSVSREDRGVGYTF,TGCAGCGTAAGCCGAGAAGACAGAGGGGTCGGCTACACCTTC
-,TRBV6-2/TRBV6-3,TRBJ2-7,-,CASSSPDTVEQYF,TGTGCCAGCAGTTCCCCGGACACTGTAGAGCAGTACTTC
few,TRBV7-2,TRBJ2-7,-,CASSLTGPDYEQYF,TGTGCCAGCAGCTTAACGGGCCCGGACTACGAGCAGTACTTC
many,TRBV3-1,TRBJ2-5,-,CASSHGRRTETQYF,TGTGCCAGCAGCCACGGTCGGAGGACGGAGACCCAGTACTTC
many,TRBV6-1,TRBJ2-5,TRBD1,CASSRLTGRETQYF,TGTGCCAGCAGTCGACTGACAGGGCGAGAGACCCAGTACTTC
-,TRBV7-9,TRBJ2-7,TRBD1,CASSYSDRAPYEQYF,TGTGCCAGCAGCTATTCGGACAGGGCCCCCTACGAGCAGTACTTC
few,TRBV20-1,TRBJ2-7,-,CSASRPGSTHEQYF,TGCAGTGCTAGCCGTCCCGGGAGTACCCACGAGCAGTACTTC
many,TRBV12-3/TRBV12-4,TRBJ1-4,TRBD1,CASSGDRGGEKLFF,TGTGCCAGCAGCGGGGACAGGGGTGGTGAAAAACTGTTTTTT
many,TRBV12-3/TRBV12-4,TRBJ1-5,-,CASSNGEGTRQPQHF,TGTGCCAGCAGTAATGGGGAAGGGACCCGGCAGCCCCAGCATTTT
-,TRBV2,TRBJ2-7,TRBD1,CASSLIPGQGAYEQYF,TGCGCCAGCAGCCTGATACCGGGACAGGGGGCCTACGAGCAGTACTTC
many,TRBV28,TRBJ1-1,TRBD1,CASSKQGGDTEAFF,TGTGCCAGCAGTAAGCAGGGGGGGGACACTGAAGCTTTCTTT
-,TRBV9,TRBJ1-1,-,CASSVASGQGRGEAFF,TGTGCCAGCAGCGTAGCGAGCGGTCAGGGTCGGGGTGAAGCTTTCTTT
many,TRBV27,TRBJ1-4,-,CASSPNRGEKLFF,TGTGCCAGCAGTCCCAACCGGGGGGAAAAACTGTTTTTT
few,TRBV7-9,TRBJ2-7,-,CASSLGGRGESYEQYF,TGTGCCAGCAGCTTAGGAGGCAGGGGGGAATCCTACGAGCAGTACTTC
many,TRBV5-1,TRBJ1-1,-,CASSFLRRDTEAFF,TGCGCCAGCAGCTTCCTGCGGCGAGACACTGAAGCTTTCTTT
-,TRBV20-1,TRBJ1-1,-,CSARSDGNTEAFF,TGCAGTGCTAGATCAGACGGTAACACTGAAGCTTTCTTT